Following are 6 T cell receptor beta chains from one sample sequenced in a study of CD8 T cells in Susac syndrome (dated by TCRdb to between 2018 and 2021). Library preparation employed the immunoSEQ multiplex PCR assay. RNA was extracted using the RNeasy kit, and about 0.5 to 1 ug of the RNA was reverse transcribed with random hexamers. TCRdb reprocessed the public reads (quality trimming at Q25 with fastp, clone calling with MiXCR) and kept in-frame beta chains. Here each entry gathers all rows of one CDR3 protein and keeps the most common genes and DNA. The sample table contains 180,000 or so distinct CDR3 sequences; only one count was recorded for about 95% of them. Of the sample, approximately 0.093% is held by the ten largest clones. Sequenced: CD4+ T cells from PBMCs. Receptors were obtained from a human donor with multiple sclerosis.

The CDR3, as DNA: TGCAGCGTTGGACAGACCCGGGGCACTGAAGCTTTCTTT. This codes for CSVGQTRGTEAFF. The chain uses TRBV29-1 and TRBJ1-1; weak D call: TRBD1 (5 bases). The CDR3 is 13 residues long. With 4 bases removed from V and 4 bases from J, the gap between germline ends came to 13 bases. CDR1 is SQVTM, CDR2 ANQGSEA, per germline.

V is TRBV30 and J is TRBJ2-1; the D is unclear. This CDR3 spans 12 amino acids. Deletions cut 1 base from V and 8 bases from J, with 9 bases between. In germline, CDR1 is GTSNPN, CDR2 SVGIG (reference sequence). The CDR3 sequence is CAWSANVDEQFF. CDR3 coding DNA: TGTGCCTGGAGTGCCAACGTCGATGAGCAGTTCTTC. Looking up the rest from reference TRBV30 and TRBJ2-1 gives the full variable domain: SQTIHQWPATLVQPVGSPLSLECTVEGTSNPNLYWYRQAAGRGLQLLFYSVGIGQISSEVPQNLSASRPQDRQFILSSKKLLLSDSGFYLCAWSANVDEQFFGPGTRLTVL.

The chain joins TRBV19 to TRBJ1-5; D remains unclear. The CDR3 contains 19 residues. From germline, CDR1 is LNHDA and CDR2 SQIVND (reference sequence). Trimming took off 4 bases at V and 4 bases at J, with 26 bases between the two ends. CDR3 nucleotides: TGTGCCAGTAGTAATCGAGGGATGGTGTCAGCCTTTACAAATCAGCCCCAGCATTTT. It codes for CASSNRGMVSAFTNQPQHF.

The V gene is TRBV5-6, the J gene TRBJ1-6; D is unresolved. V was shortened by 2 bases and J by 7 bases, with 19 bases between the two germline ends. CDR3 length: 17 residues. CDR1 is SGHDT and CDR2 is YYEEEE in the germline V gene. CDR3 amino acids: CASSFSGDNDPNSPLHF. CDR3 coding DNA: TGTGCCAGCAGCTTTTCTGGTGACAATGATCCCAATTCACCCCTCCACTTT. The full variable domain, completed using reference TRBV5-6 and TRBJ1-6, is DAGVTQSPTHLIKTRGQQVTLRCSPKSGHDTVSWYQQALGQGPQFIFQYYEEEERQRGNFPDRFSGHQFPNYSSELNVNALLLGDSALYLCASSFSGDNDPNSPLHFGNGTRLTVT.

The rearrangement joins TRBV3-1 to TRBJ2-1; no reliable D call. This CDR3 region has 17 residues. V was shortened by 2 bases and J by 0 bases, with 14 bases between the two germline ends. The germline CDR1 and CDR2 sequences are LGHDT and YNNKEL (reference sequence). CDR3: CASSQPLTASSYNEQFF. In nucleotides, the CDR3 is TGTGCCAGCAGCCAACCCCTGACTGCGAGCTCCTACAATGAGCAGTTCTTC.

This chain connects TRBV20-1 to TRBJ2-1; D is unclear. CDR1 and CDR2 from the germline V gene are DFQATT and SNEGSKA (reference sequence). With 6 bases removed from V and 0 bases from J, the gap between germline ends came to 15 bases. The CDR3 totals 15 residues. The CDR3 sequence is CSAHPRATSYNEQFF. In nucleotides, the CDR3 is TGCAGTGCCCACCCCCGGGCAACCTCCTACAATGAGCAGTTCTTC.